One sample yielded the 5 T cell receptor beta chains listed below, sequenced in a study of T cell repertoires in cytomegalovirus infection. What these receptors recognize is not known. TCRdb reprocessed the reads with MiXCR, giving one entry per CDR3 protein. This sample has approximately 73,000 distinct CDR3 sequences, with around 42% found just once. Specimen: CD8+ T cells from cultured PBMCs, collected from culture after CMV antigen stimulation. These receptors all come from a human donor in good health (CMV status not recorded). Some clones in this sample may be carry-over from other donors' samples.

This clonotype has at least ten counts. This chain links TRBV12-3 or TRBV12-4 with TRBJ1-2; D is unresolved. The CDR3 extends over 12 amino acids. V was cut by 4 bases and J by 8 bases, with 11 bases left in between. The CDR3 sequence: CASSSWDLGYTF. CDR3 bases: TGTGCCAGCAGTTCTTGGGATCTGGGCTACACCTTC.

The chain combines TRBV4-3 with TRBJ1-4; D call uncertain. Germline-derived CDR1 and CDR2 are LGHNA and YSLEER. Trimming removed 4 bases from V and 6 bases from J, with 18 bases in between. This CDR3 region has 16 residues. CDR3 sequence: CASSLAPDPSDEKLFF. The DNA of the CDR3 is TGCGCCAGCAGCCTGGCCCCGGACCCGTCGGATGAAAAACTGTTTTTT.

This clonotype turned up a few times. The rearrangement uses TRBV7-2 and TRBJ2-7; 9 bases map to TRBD2. This CDR3 comprises 17 residues. Losses at the gene ends were 3 bases for V and 0 bases for J; bases not matched to a gene: 9. CDR1 SGHTA and CDR2 FQGNSA come from the germline V gene. CDR3 loop: CASSLGSSGTYSYEQYF. As DNA, the CDR3 is TGTGCCAGCAGCTTGGGGTCTAGCGGGACCTACTCCTACGAGCAGTACTTC.

This clonotype was picked up a small number of times. This chain joins TRBV6-1 and TRBJ2-2; D perhaps matches TRBD1 (5 bases). Germline V gene data show CDR1 as MNHNS and CDR2 as SASEGT. The V end was cut by 4 bases, the J end by 1 base, with 7 bases between. The CDR3 extends over 14 amino acids. The CDR3 DNA sequence: TGTGCCAGCAGTGGGACACTGAACACCGGGGAGCTGTTTTTT. Translating gives CASSGTLNTGELFF.

The table lists this clonotype with a few counts. The chain links TRBV7-2 to TRBJ2-3; TRBD1 agrees at 8 bases. The V and J ends lost 1 base and 5 bases, in that order; junction bases with no gene match: 2. CDR1 and CDR2 from the germline V gene are SGHTA and FQGNSA. The CDR3 runs to 14 residues. CDR3 amino acids: CASSLGQGIDTQYF. The CDR3 DNA sequence: TGTGCCAGCAGCTTAGGACAGGGGATAGATACGCAGTATTTT.